A selection of T cell receptor beta chains follows, all from one sample in a study of human T cells and chemical hapten exposure. TCRdb ran MiXCR on the RACE reads and lists one entry per CDR3 protein. This table has roughly 48,000 distinct CDR3 sequences, nearly 4.5% appearing once. Source material: whole blood. These receptors originate from a human donor in good health. Some clones in this sample may be carry-over from other donors' samples. CDR3s include the opening cysteine and the closing phenylalanine or tryptophan. Each record gives: clone size, D gene, J gene, V gene, CDR3 DNA, CDR3 protein. The D gene is left open where the match is weak. Expanded clones are given a class, and other clones once, few, many or no size at all.

size: many
D: -
J: TRBJ1-1
V: TRBV18
DNA: TGTGCCAGCTCACCACTGAGGGGTCCCGAAGCTTTCTTT
CDR3: CASSPLRGPEAFF

size: many
D: TRBD1
J: TRBJ1-5
V: TRBV2
DNA: TGTGCCAGCAGTGGGACAGGGGGTTCCTTGTCCCAGCATTTT
CDR3: CASSGTGGSLSQHF

size: -
D: -
J: TRBJ2-7
V: TRBV20-1
DNA: TGCAGTGCCAGAGACGCCAGCTCCTACGAGCAGTACTTC
CDR3: CSARDASSYEQYF

size: many
D: -
J: TRBJ2-7
V: TRBV5-1
DNA: TGCGCCAGCAGCTTGGTAGGGTCTAATGTGGAGCAGTACTTC
CDR3: CASSLVGSNVEQYF

size: -
D: -
J: TRBJ1-6
V: TRBV3-1
DNA: TGTGCCAGCAGCCAAGTTAGTGACACATCACCCCTCCACTTT
CDR3: CASSQVSDTSPLHF

size: many
D: -
J: TRBJ2-3
V: TRBV20-1
DNA: TGCAGTGGCAACCTAGGTGATACGCAGTATTTT
CDR3: CSGNLGDTQYF

size: many
D: TRBD2
J: TRBJ2-3
V: TRBV29-1
DNA: TGCAGCGTCGCTACTAGCGTGGGAGATACGCAGTATTTT
CDR3: CSVATSVGDTQYF

size: few
D: TRBD1
J: TRBJ1-4
V: TRBV30
DNA: TGTGCCTGGAACCCCGGATCGGGACAGGGAAATGAAAAACTGTTTTTT
CDR3: CAWNPGSGQGNEKLFF

size: many
D: -
J: TRBJ2-4
V: TRBV15
DNA: TGTGCCACCAGCAGGAGGGAGACGAAGGTGGACAAAAACATTCAGTACTTC
CDR3: CATSRRETKVDKNIQYF

size: -
D: TRBD2
J: TRBJ2-1
V: TRBV27
DNA: TGTGCCAGCAGTTGGCTAGCGGGAGGCTATAATGAGCAGTTCTTC
CDR3: CASSWLAGGYNEQFF

size: -
D: -
J: TRBJ2-1
V: TRBV9
DNA: TGTGCCAGCAGCGCGCGAGGGGGGACTTTCTACAATGAGCAGTTCTTC
CDR3: CASSARGGTFYNEQFF

size: many
D: -
J: TRBJ2-7
V: TRBV21-1
DNA: TGTGCCAGCACCAGGTGGAGGGGGCGGTACGAGCAGTACTTC
CDR3: CASTRWRGRYEQYF

size: many
D: TRBD2
J: TRBJ2-7
V: TRBV9
DNA: TGTGCCAGCAGCGTAGGACCGCGGACTAGCGGGACATTATACGAGCAGTACTTC
CDR3: CASSVGPRTSGTLYEQYF

size: many
D: -
J: TRBJ1-5
V: TRBV28
DNA: TGTGCCAGCAGGGGAGGGCGGCGGGGTCAGCCCCAGCATTTT
CDR3: CASRGGRRGQPQHF

size: few
D: -
J: TRBJ2-3
V: TRBV7-6
DNA: TGTGCCAGCAGCCGGGGTGGGTCAGATACGCAGTATTTT
CDR3: CASSRGGSDTQYF

size: many
D: TRBD1
J: TRBJ1-1
V: TRBV29-1
DNA: TGCAGCGTCCGGGACAGTTATGAAGCTTTCTTT
CDR3: CSVRDSYEAFF

size: many
D: TRBD2
J: TRBJ2-1
V: TRBV3-1
DNA: TGTGCCAGCAGCCAAGTTGCTAGCGGGAGGTACAATGAGCAGTTCTTC
CDR3: CASSQVASGRYNEQFF

size: many
D: TRBD1
J: TRBJ1-2
V: TRBV19
DNA: TGTGCCAGCCTCCCCGACAGGGGCTATGGCTACACCTTC
CDR3: CASLPDRGYGYTF

size: many
D: -
J: TRBJ1-6
V: TRBV28
DNA: TGTGCCACCCTCCCCTTAGTCGGGGGAGGTAATTCACCCCTCCACTTT
CDR3: CATLPLVGGGNSPLHF

size: -
D: -
J: TRBJ2-3
V: TRBV5-1
DNA: TGCGCCAGCAGCTTGGGAGCTACCAGATGGGATACGCAGTATTTT
CDR3: CASSLGATRWDTQYF

size: many
D: -
J: TRBJ1-4
V: TRBV4-1
DNA: TGCGCCAGCAGTTCATACGGGTCACTCCCGGAATGGGAAAAACGGTTTTTT
CDR3: CASSSYGSLPEWEKRFF

size: -
D: TRBD2
J: TRBJ2-3
V: TRBV5-4
DNA: TGTGCCAGCAGCTTTAATGCGGGAGAAGGATATACGCAGTATTTT
CDR3: CASSFNAGEGYTQYF

size: many
D: -
J: TRBJ2-7
V: TRBV11-2
DNA: TGTGCCAGCAGCTACGCCAGCCACGAGCAGTACTTC
CDR3: CASSYASHEQYF

size: many
D: TRBD2
J: TRBJ2-3
V: TRBV28
DNA: TGTGCCAGCGATCAGCTAGCGGGAGTGGCAGATACGCAGTATTTT
CDR3: CASDQLAGVADTQYF

size: -
D: TRBD1
J: TRBJ2-4
V: TRBV10-3
DNA: TGTGCCATCAGTACGACAGGGAGCAAAAACATTCAGTACTTC
CDR3: CAISTTGSKNIQYF

size: many
D: -
J: TRBJ1-1
V: TRBV11-2
DNA: TGTGCCAGCAGCTTAATAGAGGGGACTGAAGCTTTCTTT
CDR3: CASSLIEGTEAFF

size: few
D: TRBD1
J: TRBJ1-2
V: TRBV15
DNA: TGTGCCACCAGCAGAGATCGACAGGGGGTCGCTAACTATGGCTACACCTTC
CDR3: CATSRDRQGVANYGYTF

size: many
D: -
J: TRBJ2-1
V: TRBV11-2
DNA: TGTGCCAGCAGCTTACCGGGACTCGGCGTGGAGCAGTTCTTC
CDR3: CASSLPGLGVEQFF

size: many
D: -
J: TRBJ2-2
V: TRBV7-2
DNA: TGTGCCAGCAGCAGCGGCCTTCCCAGGGCCGGGGAGCTGTTTTTT
CDR3: CASSSGLPRAGELFF

size: -
D: -
J: TRBJ2-5
V: TRBV15
DNA: TGTGCCACCAGCAGCTCTCGAGTTCTTGGGACCCAGTACTTC
CDR3: CATSSSRVLGTQYF